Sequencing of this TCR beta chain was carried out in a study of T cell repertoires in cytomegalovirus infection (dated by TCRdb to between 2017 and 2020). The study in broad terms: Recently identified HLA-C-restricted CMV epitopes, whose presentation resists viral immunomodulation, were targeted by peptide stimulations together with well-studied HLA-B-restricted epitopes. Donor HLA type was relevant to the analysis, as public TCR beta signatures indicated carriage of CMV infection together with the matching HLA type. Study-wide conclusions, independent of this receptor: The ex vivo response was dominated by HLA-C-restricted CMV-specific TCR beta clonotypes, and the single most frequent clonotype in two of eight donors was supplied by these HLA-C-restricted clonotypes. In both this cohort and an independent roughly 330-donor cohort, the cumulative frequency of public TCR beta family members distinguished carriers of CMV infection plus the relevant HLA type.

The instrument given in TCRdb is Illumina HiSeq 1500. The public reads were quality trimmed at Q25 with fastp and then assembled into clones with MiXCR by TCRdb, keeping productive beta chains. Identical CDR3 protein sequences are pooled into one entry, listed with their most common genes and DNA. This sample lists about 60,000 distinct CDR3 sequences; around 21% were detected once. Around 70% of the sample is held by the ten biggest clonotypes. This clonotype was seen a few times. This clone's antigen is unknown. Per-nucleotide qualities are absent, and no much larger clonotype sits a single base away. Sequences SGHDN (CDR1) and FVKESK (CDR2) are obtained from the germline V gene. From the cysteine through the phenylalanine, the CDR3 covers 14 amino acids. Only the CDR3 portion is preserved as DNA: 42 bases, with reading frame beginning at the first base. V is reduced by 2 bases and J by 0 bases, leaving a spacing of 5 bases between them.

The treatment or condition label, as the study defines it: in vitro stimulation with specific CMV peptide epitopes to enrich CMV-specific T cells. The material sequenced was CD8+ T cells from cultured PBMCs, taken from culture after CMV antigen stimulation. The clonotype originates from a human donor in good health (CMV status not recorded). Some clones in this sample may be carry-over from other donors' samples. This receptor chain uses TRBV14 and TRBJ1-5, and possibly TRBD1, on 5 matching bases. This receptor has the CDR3 CASSQQGSNQPQHF. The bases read TGTGCCAGCAGCCAACAGGGTAGCAATCAGCCCCAGCATTTT.